This passage covers 20 T cell receptor beta chains from one sample sequenced in a study of T-cell memory formation after mild COVID-19. TCRdb called the 5' RACE reads again in MiXCR, with one record for every CDR3 protein. Counted here are just under 150,000 distinct CDR3 sequences, under 25% occurring once; the ten biggest clones make up around 2.5%. Sequences were obtained from PBMCs or a T cell subset sorted from them (not recorded which). The receptors derive from an adult woman who had mild COVID-19 (a few samples of this study predate the infection). Cell type and time point are not known.

The table lists this clonotype with a few counts. This CDR3 reads CASSQGLSYEQYF. CDR3 sequence (DNA): TGTGCCAGCAGCCAAGGCCTCTCCTACGAGCAGTACTTC. This sequence joins TRBV3-1 and TRBJ2-7; the D is unclear. Trimming took 1 base from V and 0 from J, leaving 4 bases between them. CDR1 and CDR2 (germline): LGHDT, YNNKEL (reference sequence). This CDR3 spans 13 amino acids.

This chain links TRBV20-1 with TRBJ2-5; unclear D gene. The length of the CDR3 is 11 residues. V lost 3 bases to trimming and J lost 5 bases, with 7 bases between them. The germline V gene encodes CDR1 DFQATT and CDR2 SNEGSKA (reference sequence). CDR3 nucleotides: TGCAGTGCTAGCTTGCCGGAGACCCAGTACTTC. Residues: CSASLPETQYF.

This clonotype was detected a few times. This rearrangement joins TRBV7-2 to TRBJ1-2; D may be TRBD1 (5 bases). Trimming left V 4 bases short and J 4 bases short, with 10 bases between. The germline CDR1 and CDR2 sequences are SGHTA and FQGNSA. The CDR3 loop spans 13 amino acids. The CDR3 reads CASSSAGLYGYTF. CDR3 nucleotide sequence: TGTGCCAGCAGCTCAGCAGGGCTCTATGGCTACACCTTC.

This clonotype was found a few times. CDR3 DNA sequence: TGCAGTGCTAGAGATGCAGGTATCAATCAGCCCCAGCATTTT. Translation: CSARDAGINQPQHF. The chain joins TRBV20-1 to TRBJ1-5; D unclear. The CDR3 length is 14 residues. CDR1 is DFQATT and CDR2 is SNEGSKA in the germline V gene (reference sequence). The V gene lost 0 bases and the J gene lost 3 bases, with 9 bases spanning the gap.

This clonotype came up a few times. This chain links TRBV4-1 with TRBJ2-1; TRBD1 agrees at 8 bases. The V and J ends lost 1 base and 4 bases, in that order; junction bases with no gene match: 3. The CDR3 covers 15 residues. Germline values: CDR1 MGHRA, CDR2 YSYEKL. The CDR3 nucleotides read TGCGCCAGCAGCCAAGGGGACAGGTATTACAATGAGCAGTTCTTC. It encodes CASSQGDRYYNEQFF.

There are a few counts of this clonotype. The gene calls are TRBV6-2 or TRBV6-3 and TRBJ2-2; 8 positions match TRBD1. CDR1 is MNHEY, CDR2 SVGEGT, per germline. V lost 8 bases, J lost 2 bases, and 4 bases stayed unmatched. This CDR3 comprises 14 residues. CDR3 DNA: TGTGCCAGCCACAGGGGGTCAAACACCGGGGAGCTGTTTTTT. It is translated as CASHRGSNTGELFF.

This clonotype turned up a few times. The rearrangement uses TRBV7-2 and TRBJ2-5; TRBD2 might be the D (6 bases). CDR3 size: 15 residues. With 5 bases removed from V and 1 base from J, the gap between germline ends came to 14 bases. Germline V gene data show CDR1 as SGHTA and CDR2 as FQGNSA. CDR3 bases: TGTGCCAGCAGCCCCCAATGGGGACTCCAAGAGACCCAGTACTTC. It codes for CASSPQWGLQETQYF.

This clonotype was detected a few times. V gene TRBV7-9 combines with J gene TRBJ2-1, with D tentatively TRBD2 (6 bases). The germline V gene encodes CDR1 SEHNR and CDR2 FQNEAQ (reference sequence). The CDR3 has 16 amino acids. V dropped 5 bases and J dropped 7 bases, with 21 bases sitting between them. The CDR3 loop is CASSPGTSGLPNEQFF. CDR3 bases: TGTGCCAGCAGCCCCGGGACGAGCGGGCTACCGAATGAGCAGTTCTTC.

The chain joins TRBV4-1 to TRBJ1-2; D perhaps matches TRBD1 (5 bases). Germline V CDR1 and CDR2: MGHRA, YSYEKL. The CDR3 is made up of 14 amino acids. V lost 4 bases and J 4 bases, leaving 13 bases between the germline ends. CDR3: CASSRTPDVYGYTF. CDR3 coding DNA: TGCGCCAGCAGCCGGACACCTGATGTCTATGGCTACACCTTC.

The rearrangement uses TRBV12-3 or TRBV12-4 and TRBJ2-5; TRBD2 matches 8 bases. This CDR3 region has 15 residues. V dropped 5 bases and J dropped 5; count of bases not matched to a gene: 10. CDR3: CASSGTGLALETQYF. The DNA for the CDR3 is TGTGCCAGCAGTGGAACCGGACTAGCTTTGGAGACCCAGTACTTC.

The CDR3 DNA sequence: TGCGCCAGCAGCTTGGCCAGGGGGAGGTTGAACACTGAAGCTTTCTTT. This translates into CASSLARGRLNTEAFF. V gene TRBV5-1 combines with J gene TRBJ1-1; TRBD1 matches at 7 bases. CDR1 and CDR2 from the germline V gene are SGHRS and YFSETQ. Trimming at V came to 0 bases and at J to 0 bases, leaving 5 bases not matched to a gene. This CDR3 region has 16 residues. Filled out from reference TRBV5-1 and TRBJ1-1, the complete variable domain reads KAGVTQTPRYLIKTRGQQVTLSCSPISGHRSVSWYQQTPGQGLQFLFEYFSETQRNKGNFPGRFSGRQFSNSRSEMNVSTLELGDSALYLCASSLARGRLNTEAFFGQGTRLTVV.

The genes are TRBV30 and TRBJ2-7, with 8 bases identical to TRBD2. This CDR3 comprises 14 residues. The V gene's germline CDR1 is GTSNPN and CDR2 SVGIG (reference sequence). V lost 5 bases and J lost 1; bases outside the gene matches: 7. CDR3 DNA: TGTGCCTGGGCCGCGGGGGGACCTTCCTACGAGCAGTACTTC. Residues: CAWAAGGPSYEQYF. The whole variable domain, remainder taken from reference TRBV30 and TRBJ2-7, is SQTIHQWPATLVQPVGSPLSLECTVEGTSNPNLYWYRQAAGRGLQLLFYSVGIGQISSEVPQNLSASRPQDRQFILSSKKLLLSDSGFYLCAWAAGGPSYEQYFGPGTRLTVT.

The chain uses TRBV7-9 and TRBJ2-3; TRBD1 matches at 8 bases. CDR1 and CDR2 (germline): SEHNR, FQNEAQ (reference sequence). This CDR3 contains 15 residues. V lost 4 bases, J lost 3 bases, and 6 bases stayed unmatched. The chain's CDR3 is CASSSRQGWTDTQYF. DNA of the CDR3: TGTGCCAGCAGCTCCCGACAGGGGTGGACAGATACGCAGTATTTT.

The chain joins TRBV7-2 to TRBJ1-5, with D unresolved. V dropped 5 bases and J dropped 5 bases, with 10 bases sitting between them. The CDR3 loop spans 13 amino acids. The germline V gene has CDR1 SGHTA and CDR2 FQGNSA. CDR3 region: CASSQYRDQPQHF. The CDR3 DNA reads TGTGCCAGCAGCCAATACAGAGATCAGCCCCAGCATTTT.

This clonotype was counted between two and nine times. This rearrangement joins TRBV4-2 to TRBJ2-1; D perhaps matches TRBD1 (5 bases). V shed 0 bases and J shed 3 bases, with 12 bases lying between them. CDR1 is LGHNA and CDR2 is YNFKEQ in the germline V gene. The CDR3 sequence is 16 residues long. CDR3 in DNA: TGTGCCAGCAGCCAAGAGGGCAGGGTGTACTACAATGAGCAGTTCTTC. This translates into CASSQEGRVYYNEQFF.

This clonotype has more than one count but fewer than ten. This sequence joins TRBV18 and TRBJ2-7, with 7 nucleotides matching TRBD1. The junction had 24 bases not matched to a gene; V was cut back by 3 bases and J by 4 bases. Germline CDR1 reads KGHSH; CDR2 reads LQKENI. The CDR3 covers 20 residues. CDR3 nucleotides: TGTGCCAGCTCACCGTCCCTAATATCTCTCCGGGACAGCTACTTATACGAGCAGTACTTC. Translation: CASSPSLISLRDSYLYEQYF.

This clonotype was seen only a few times. J is TRBJ1-1 and V is TRBV3-1, with a tentative D call TRBD1 (6 bases). Germline CDR1 LGHDT, CDR2 YNNKEL (reference sequence). Trimming cost V 0 bases and J 9 bases, with 14 bases left between them. This CDR3 region has 14 residues. CDR3 loop: CASSQDTGQGKAFF. In DNA form, the CDR3 reads TGTGCCAGCAGCCAAGATACTGGGCAGGGGAAAGCTTTCTTT.

The chain has TRBV3-1 and TRBJ2-7; 8 nucleotides line up with TRBD2. The ends lost 7 bases at V and 2 bases at J; junction bases unmatched: 7. This CDR3 is built from 14 residues. Germline loops: CDR1 LGHDT, CDR2 YNNKEL (reference sequence). The CDR3 loop is CASKATSAAYEQYF. CDR3 DNA: TGTGCCAGCAAAGCGACTAGCGCGGCCTACGAGCAGTACTTC.

The chain joins TRBV9 to TRBJ1-2; 7 bases match TRBD1. The V and J ends lost 3 bases and 1 base, in that order; junction bases with no gene match: 3. CDR3 size: 14 residues. CDR1 is SGDLS and CDR2 is YYNGEE in the germline V gene. The CDR3 here is CASSGGQVNYGYTF. The CDR3 DNA follows: TGTGCCAGCAGCGGAGGACAGGTTAACTATGGCTACACCTTC.

The chain joins TRBV5-5 to TRBJ1-1; the D is unclear. CDR1 and CDR2 from the germline V gene are SGHKS and YYEKEE (reference sequence). V lost 6 bases, J lost 1 base, and 13 bases lay in between. The CDR3 runs to 14 residues. The CDR3 sequence is CASTAGSANTEAFF. In DNA form, the CDR3 reads TGTGCCAGCACCGCGGGATCCGCGAACACTGAAGCTTTCTTT.